The 9 T cell receptor beta chains listed next were all sequenced from one sample in a study of blood T cells in healthy people across ages. Primers used in a second PCR of roughly 6 to 11 cycles were a sample-barcoded 5' primer and a J-beta primer mix. TCRdb re-derived calls from the 5' RACE reads in MiXCR, one entry per CDR3 protein. The table lists about a million distinct CDR3 sequences, about 53% of them singletons. Sequencing was done on a sample of blood. All receptors come from a woman in her sixties or seventies in good health.

This chain links TRBV7-9 with TRBJ1-2, with TRBD1 identical over 7 bases. V shed 3 bases, J shed 11 bases, and the junction held 12 bases outside the gene matches. The CDR3 consists of 14 residues. The germline V gene has CDR1 SEHNR and CDR2 FQNEAQ (reference sequence). Here the CDR3 reads CASSFGNRGDSYTF. DNA of the CDR3: TGTGCCAGCAGCTTCGGGAACAGGGGCGATTCATACACCTTC.

The genes are TRBV10-3 and TRBJ2-3, with 8 bases lining up with TRBD2. The CDR3 runs 17 residues. V shed 6 bases, J shed 4 bases, and the junction held 15 bases outside the gene matches. From germline, CDR1 is ENHRY and CDR2 SYGVKD. CDR3 region: CAIRAVPSGSGPDTQYF. In DNA form, the CDR3 reads TGTGCCATCAGGGCGGTTCCCAGCGGGAGTGGGCCAGATACGCAGTATTTT.

Concerning this clonotype itself: A clone one base away is much larger, so this may be a read error. The CDR3 region has the DNA TGCAACGTTGCCGGGACAGGGTCCTACGAGCAGTACTTC. Translated: CNVAGTGSYEQYF. The J gene is TRBJ2-5, the V gene TRBV29-1; TRBD1 matches at 9 bases. The last part of the DNA fits TRBJ2-7 better; the J call may be wrong. CDR1 and CDR2 from the germline V gene are SQVTM and ANQGSEA. The CDR3 totals 13 residues.

V and J are TRBV4-1 and TRBJ2-7; the D gene is possibly TRBD2 (6 bases). The better agreement between TRBJ2-1 and the DNA end casts doubt on the J call. CDR3 length: 14 residues. Germline assignment: CDR1 MGHRA and CDR2 YSYEKL. The CDR3 loop is CASSHPLAFVEQFF. CDR3 bases: TGCGCCAGCAGCCACCCACTAGCTTTTGTTGAGCAGTTCTTC.

Only one count was recorded for this clonotype. The chain uses TRBV30 and TRBJ2-2; 7 positions match TRBD2. The CDR3 runs to 16 residues. In germline, CDR1 is GTSNPN, CDR2 SVGIG (reference sequence). V gave up 3 bases and J gave up 4 bases; unmatched junction bases: 11. CDR3 DNA sequence: TGTGCCTGGAGAAGTCTAGTCGGGAGGAGCACCGGGGAGCTGTTTTTT. This gives the protein CAWRSLVGRSTGELFF.

There are a few counts of this clonotype. The chain combines TRBV7-2 with TRBJ2-7; no reliable D call. The CDR3 contains 14 residues. Trimming cost V 2 bases and J 3 bases, with 11 bases left between them. The germline CDR1 and CDR2 sequences are SGHTA and FQGNSA. The CDR3 DNA sequence: TGTGCCAGCAGCTTACGACAACCCCTCTACGAGCAGTACTTC. Translating gives CASSLRQPLYEQYF. Supplemented by reference TRBV7-2 and TRBJ2-7, the full variable domain reads GAGVSQSPSNKVTEKGKDVELRCDPISGHTALYWYRQSLGQGLEFLIYFQGNSAPDKSGLPSDRFSAERTGGSVSTLTIQRTQQEDSAVYLCASSLRQPLYEQYFGPGTRLTVT.

This rearrangement joins TRBV28 to TRBJ2-7; 11 bases align to TRBD2. V dropped 8 bases and J dropped 0; count of bases not matched to a gene: 6. This CDR3 has 15 residues. CDR1 is MDHEN, CDR2 SYDVKM, per germline. CDR3 residues: CASGGTSGTSYEQYF. The CDR3 bases are TGTGCCAGCGGAGGGACTAGCGGTACCTCCTACGAGCAGTACTTC. Complete variable domain (other parts from reference TRBV28 and TRBJ2-7): DVKVTQSSRYLVKRTGEKVFLECVQDMDHENMFWYRQDPGLGLRLIYFSYDVKMKEKGDIPEGYSVSREKKERFSLILESASTNQTSMYLCASGGTSGTSYEQYFGPGTRLTVT.

This clonotype was seen a few times. The chain is built from TRBV5-6 and TRBJ2-3; D possibly matches TRBD1 or TRBD2 (5 bases each). The CDR3 has 15 residues. CDR1 and CDR2 from the germline V gene are SGHDT and YYEEEE. The ends were cut back, 1 base at V and 6 bases at J, with 15 bases in the middle. For the CDR3, the DNA is TGTGCCAGCAGCTTGAACCGGGGATGGGGCGATACGCAGTATTTT. This gives the protein CASSLNRGWGDTQYF.

This clonotype was detected a few times. V is TRBV6-1 and J is TRBJ2-7, with TRBD1 identical over 9 bases. Trimming took 8 bases from V and 4 from J; bases not matched to a gene: 18. CDR1 and CDR2 (germline): MNHNS, SASEGT. This CDR3 spans 17 amino acids. CDR3 protein: CASQLGQGFLGIYEQYF. The DNA for the CDR3 is TGTGCCAGCCAACTCGGACAGGGGTTTTTGGGGATATACGAGCAGTACTTC.